This T cell receptor beta chain was obtained from a study of blood T cell repertoires in COVID-19. The CDR3 totals 13 residues. Per germline, CDR1 SGDLS and CDR2 YYNGEE. Between the trimmed V and J ends, which lost 7 bases and 5 bases, there was a span of 13 bases. Sequenced by immunoSEQ multiplex PCR; TCRdb stores in-frame clones only, minus some. The sample includes fewer than 250,000 clones, roughly 91% seen only once; the top ten take roughly 7.2%. The sequencing input was PBMCs or T cells enriched from blood (not recorded which). The chain is built from TRBV9 and TRBJ1-5, with D perhaps matching TRBD1 (5 bases). The receptor comes from a man aged 25-45 years in a cohort exposed to, infected with or recovered from COVID-19 (not recorded which). CDR3 sequence: CASGRGSYQPQHF. CDR3 coding DNA: TGTGCCAGCGGGAGGGGTAGTTATCAGCCCCAGCATTTT.